This T cell receptor (beta chain) was identified during a study of control samples from healthy donors and cancer patients. Only in-frame clones appear in the TCRdb table, and some are missing; sequencing was by immunoSEQ multiplex PCR. Seen here are 150,000 or so clones, over 85% observed once, and the top ten hold less than 6%. The CDR3 has 12 residues. Germline CDR1 is SGHDT and CDR2 is YYEEEE. Deletions cut 0 bases from V and 7 bases from J, with 5 bases between. The sample consisted of blood. The chain combines TRBV5-6 with TRBJ1-5; D remains ambiguous. The TCR originated in a man between 18 and 35 years old in good health. CDR3 region: CASSLVGQPQHF. In DNA, the CDR3 is TGTGCCAGCAGCTTGGTAGGCCAGCCCCAGCATTTT.